Each of the 32 T cell receptor beta chains below was sequenced from the same sample in a study of cytomegalovirus exposure and HLA in healthy donors. Use of 60 Vbeta and 13 Jbeta primers characterized the PCR. Produced via immunoSEQ multiplex PCR; TCRdb's table is partial and in-frame only. The listing records some 200,000 clones. The sample taken for sequencing was PBMCs. These TCRs come from a man aged 25-45 years in good health and CMV-seronegative.

The rearrangement joins TRBV5-6 to TRBJ2-7, with 8 bases identical to TRBD2. The CDR3 has 15 amino acids. Looked up from germline, CDR1 is SGHDT and CDR2 is YYEEEE. J was trimmed by 2 bases and V by 2 bases; bases with no gene match: 6. CDR3 amino acids: CASSFGPGLAYEQYF. The CDR3 region has the DNA TGTGCCAGCAGCTTTGGTCCGGGACTAGCCTACGAGCAGTACTTC.

The chain combines TRBV6-6 with TRBJ2-7; 7 bases are shared with TRBD1. This CDR3 is 14 amino acids long. V lost 6 bases and J lost 0; bases outside the gene matches: 5. Looked up from germline, CDR1 is MNHNY and CDR2 is SVGAGI (reference sequence). CDR3 coding DNA: TGTGCCAGCAGGGTGGGACAGAACTCCTACGAGCAGTACTTC. Translation: CASRVGQNSYEQYF.

The chain recombines TRBV19 with TRBJ2-3; 8 nucleotides match TRBD2. Germline loops: CDR1 LNHDA, CDR2 SQIVND (reference sequence). With V trimmed by 1 base and J by 2 bases, 8 bases remained unmatched. This CDR3 has 17 residues. In DNA, the CDR3 is TGTGCCAGTAGTATAGGTCGGGCTAGCGGGTTCACAGATACGCAGTATTTT. Its protein product is CASSIGRASGFTDTQYF.

CDR3 residues: CASSRRGSYYGYTF. In nucleotides, the CDR3 is TGTGCCAGCAGTAGGAGGGGCAGTTATTATGGCTACACCTTC. V gene TRBV27 combines with J gene TRBJ1-2, with D possibly TRBD1 on 5 matching bases. Germline V CDR1 and CDR2: MNHEY, SMNVEV (reference sequence). The V gene lost 5 bases and the J gene lost 5 bases, with 15 bases spanning the gap. This CDR3 is built from 14 residues.

V gene TRBV6-5 combines with J gene TRBJ1-1, with unresolved D. V dropped 0 bases and J dropped 6 bases, with 17 bases sitting between them. CDR1 and CDR2 (germline): MNHEY, SVGAGI. The CDR3 has 16 amino acids. The CDR3 nucleotides are TGTGCCAGCAGTTACTCGGTGGGCACGTCGATCCCTGAAGCTTTCTTT. Its translation is CASSYSVGTSIPEAFF.

The genes are TRBV5-6 and TRBJ1-1, with 9 bases that match TRBD1. V was clipped by 5 bases and J by 0 bases; unmatched bases: 5. The germline V gene has CDR1 SGHDT and CDR2 YYEEEE. This CDR3 contains 15 residues. The CDR3 reads CASRPDRGLNTEAFF. CDR3 DNA: TGTGCCAGCAGACCCGACAGGGGGTTGAACACTGAAGCTTTCTTT.

The chain couples TRBV7-9 to TRBJ1-4; D is uncertain. Looked up from germline, CDR1 is SEHNR and CDR2 is FQNEAQ (reference sequence). Trimming pared 1 base from V and 8 bases from J, leaving 14 bases between. The CDR3 loop spans 15 amino acids. CDR3 DNA: TGTGCCAGCAGCTTAGAATCTGGGCTTGGGGAAAAACTGTTTTTT. Protein: CASSLESGLGEKLFF.

The rearrangement uses TRBV5-6 and TRBJ2-5; 9 positions match TRBD2. This CDR3 region has 16 residues. From germline, CDR1 is SGHDT and CDR2 YYEEEE. The ends lost 3 bases at V and 7 bases at J; junction bases unmatched: 13. The CDR3 DNA reads TGTGCCAGCAGCTCGGGCGGGGGGGCCCTGTTGGTGACCCAGTACTTC. Encoded protein: CASSSGGGALLVTQYF. Based on the CDR3 plus reference TRBV5-6 and TRBJ2-5, the full variable domain is DAGVTQSPTHLIKTRGQQVTLRCSPKSGHDTVSWYQQALGQGPQFIFQYYEEEERQRGNFPDRFSGHQFPNYSSELNVNALLLGDSALYLCASSSGGGALLVTQYFGPGTRLLVL.

For the CDR3, the DNA is TGTGCCAGTAGCGACCGAGGGACAGGGAGTCAGCCCCAGCATTTT. Encoded protein: CASSDRGTGSQPQHF. The chain combines TRBV19 with TRBJ1-5; 9 bases are shared with TRBD1. CDR1 is LNHDA and CDR2 is SQIVND in the germline V gene (reference sequence). J lost 6 bases, V lost 6 bases, and 9 bases had no gene match. The CDR3 is 15 residues long.

This chain uses TRBV2 with TRBJ1-2; 7 nucleotides align to TRBD1. Germline V gene data show CDR1 as SNHLY and CDR2 as FYNNEI. Trimming cost V 6 bases and J 4 bases; bases outside gene matches: 8. This CDR3 region has 14 residues. CDR3 DNA: TGTGCCAGCAGCCAGACAGGGCAAGGCTATGGCTACACCTTC. Protein: CASSQTGQGYGYTF.

V is TRBV5-4 and J is TRBJ1-1; 11 nucleotides align to TRBD1. V was clipped by 3 bases and J by 5 bases; unmatched bases: 3. Germline assignment: CDR1 SGHNT and CDR2 YYREEE (reference sequence). The length of the CDR3 is 14 residues. This chain's CDR3 is CASSWTGGATEAFF. In nucleotides, the CDR3 is TGTGCCAGCAGCTGGACAGGGGGCGCAACTGAAGCTTTCTTT.

The V and J genes are TRBV7-8 and TRBJ1-1, with 7 bases fitting TRBD1. The CDR3 spans 13 residues. The trim removed 0 bases at V and 10 bases at J, leaving 5 bases unmatched. Germline V lookup: CDR1 SGHVS, CDR2 FQNEAQ. In nucleotides, the CDR3 is TGTGCCAGCAGCTTAGCAGGGGGCGCAGGAGCTTTCTTT. As protein: CASSLAGGAGAFF. Drawing the rest from reference TRBV7-8 and TRBJ1-1, the complete variable domain is GAGVSQSPRYKVAKRGQDVALRCDPISGHVSLFWYQQALGQGPEFLTYFQNEAQLDKSGLPSDRFFAERPEGSVSTLKIQRTQQEDSAVYLCASSLAGGAGAFFGQGTRLTVV.

V is TRBV19 and J is TRBJ2-1; D might be TRBD1 (5 bases). This CDR3 region has 14 residues. Per the germline V gene, CDR1 is LNHDA and CDR2 is SQIVND (reference sequence). V lost 7 bases and J 0 bases, leaving 10 bases between the germline ends. The CDR3 loop reads CASNGHTSYNEQFF. CDR3 nucleotides: TGTGCCAGTAACGGACACACCTCCTACAATGAGCAGTTCTTC.

This chain connects TRBV19 to TRBJ2-5; D might be TRBD2 (6 bases). The germline V gene encodes CDR1 LNHDA and CDR2 SQIVND (reference sequence). V was trimmed by 4 bases and J by 6 bases, leaving 9 bases between them. CDR3 length equals 12 residues. The CDR3 is CASSTGGKTQYF. The DNA for the CDR3 is TGTGCCAGTAGTACCGGGGGAAAGACCCAGTACTTC.

The J gene is TRBJ2-7, the V gene TRBV6-1; 8 nucleotides match TRBD2. Per the germline V gene, CDR1 is MNHNS and CDR2 is SASEGT. The CDR3 consists of 16 residues. The junction had 10 bases not matched to a gene; V was cut back by 4 bases and J by 2 bases. In DNA, the CDR3 is TGTGCCAGCAGTGTCCGGGAGGGGCTAACAACCTACGAGCAGTACTTC. This translates into CASSVREGLTTYEQYF.

The V call is TRBV18, the J call TRBJ1-5, with D tentatively TRBD1 (5 bases). Germline CDR1 KGHSH, CDR2 LQKENI. The V and J ends lost 6 bases and 4 bases respectively, with 13 bases between them. The CDR3 sequence is 14 residues long. As DNA, the CDR3 is TGTGCCAGCTCGATGGCGGCAGGGAATCAGCCCCAGCATTTT. This encodes CASSMAAGNQPQHF.

V is TRBV6-5 and J is TRBJ1-1; no firm D call. The CDR3 sequence is 15 residues long. CDR1 is MNHEY and CDR2 is SVGAGI in the germline V gene. Trimming shortened V by 2 bases and J by 5 bases, and 15 bases separated the two germline ends. This CDR3 reads CASSYRTDGRTEAFF. The CDR3 DNA reads as TGTGCCAGCAGTTACAGGACGGACGGGAGGACTGAAGCTTTCTTT.

This chain connects TRBV6-5 to TRBJ2-7; D perhaps matches TRBD2 (6 bases). Germline assignment: CDR1 MNHEY and CDR2 SVGAGI. The CDR3 contains 14 residues. Between the trimmed V and J ends, which lost 0 bases and 3 bases, there was a span of 9 bases. CDR3 protein: CASSYSPGGYEQYF. The CDR3 DNA follows: TGTGCCAGCAGTTACTCACCCGGGGGCTACGAGCAGTACTTC.

J is TRBJ2-7 and V is TRBV19; possible D gene TRBD1, 6 bases. V lost 7 bases to trimming and J lost 2 bases, with 15 bases between them. Germline V gene lookup returns CDR1 LNHDA and CDR2 SQIVND (reference sequence). The CDR3 loop spans 14 amino acids. The CDR3 coding sequence is TGTGCCAGTACTACAGACAGGCCGACCTACGAGCAGTACTTC. As protein: CASTTDRPTYEQYF.

The J gene is TRBJ2-3, the V gene TRBV15; 9 bases are a match to TRBD2. CDR3 length: 17 amino acids. The V gene's germline CDR1 is LNHNV and CDR2 YYDKDF (reference sequence). The J segment lost 0 bases and the V segment lost 0 bases, leaving 4 bases of the junction unmatched. This CDR3 reads CATSRDPLAGSTDTQYF. In DNA, the CDR3 is TGTGCCACCAGCAGAGATCCCCTAGCGGGGAGCACAGATACGCAGTATTTT. The entire variable domain, with the rest obtained from reference TRBV15 and TRBJ2-3, is as follows: DAMVIQNPRYQVTQFGKPVTLSCSQTLNHNVMYWYQQKSSQAPKLLFHYYDKDFNNEADTPDNFQSRRPNTSFCFLDIRSPGLGDTAMYLCATSRDPLAGSTDTQYFGPGTRLTVL.

V and J are TRBV27 and TRBJ2-7, with TRBD2 as a possible D gene (5 bases). Per germline, CDR1 MNHEY and CDR2 SMNVEV (reference sequence). The CDR3 runs to 14 residues. Deletions cut 2 bases from V and 2 bases from J, with 10 bases between. The CDR3 sequence: CASSLTRNTYEQYF. Here the CDR3 DNA reads TGTGCCAGCAGTTTAACTAGAAATACCTACGAGCAGTACTTC.

The chain employs TRBV7-9 and TRBJ1-4; TRBD1 might be the D (5 bases). CDR1 is SEHNR, CDR2 FQNEAQ, per germline (reference sequence). The CDR3 runs to 16 residues. V lost 3 bases, J lost 3 bases, and 14 bases lay in between. For the CDR3, the DNA is TGTGCCAGCAGCTTGGGCAGGGCTACCTCTAATGAAAAACTGTTTTTT. It translates to CASSLGRATSNEKLFF.

The genes are TRBV11-2 and TRBJ2-1, with 7 bases aligning to TRBD1. V lost 5 bases to trimming and J lost 5 bases; unmatched junction nucleotides: 6. The CDR3 is made up of 14 amino acids. Germline V lookup: CDR1 SGHAT, CDR2 FQNNGV. The CDR3 sequence is CASSEAGTDNEQFF. CDR3 DNA sequence: TGTGCCAGCAGCGAGGCCGGGACAGACAATGAGCAGTTCTTC.

As regards this clone: Other DNA sequences in this specimen translate into the identical CDR3. The chain carries TRBV5-1 and TRBJ2-1; TRBD2 agrees at 7 bases. Per germline, CDR1 SGHRS and CDR2 YFSETQ. The CDR3 sequence is 15 residues long. V gave up 0 bases and J gave up 2 bases; unmatched junction bases: 2. The CDR3 nucleotides are TGCGCCAGCAGCTTGGGCCTAGCGGCCTACAATGAGCAGTTCTTC. It is translated as CASSLGLAAYNEQFF.

J is TRBJ2-3 and V is TRBV9, with D possibly TRBD2 on 5 matching bases. Germline V CDR1 and CDR2: SGDLS, YYNGEE. V gave up 3 bases and J gave up 0 bases, with 14 bases separating them. There are 16 residues in the CDR3. The DNA for the CDR3 is TGTGCCAGCAGCGAGAGAGGTCGGGGAAGCACAGATACGCAGTATTTT. It yields the protein CASSERGRGSTDTQYF.

The rearrangement uses TRBV7-2 and TRBJ2-7, with 7 bases lining up with TRBD2. Unmatched junction bases numbered 4, after V lost 1 base and J lost 4 bases. This CDR3 is 14 amino acids long. CDR1 and CDR2 (germline): SGHTA, FQGNSA. Written as DNA, the CDR3 is TGTGCCAGCAGCTTAGGGCTAGCGGAATACGAGCAGTACTTC. Protein product: CASSLGLAEYEQYF.

The chain carries TRBV5-1 and TRBJ1-1, with 7 bases fitting TRBD1. J was trimmed by 4 bases and V by 7 bases; bases with no gene match: 13. Germline assignment: CDR1 SGHRS and CDR2 YFSETQ. The CDR3 has 15 amino acids. The chain's CDR3 is CASAGLGGKGTEAFF. The CDR3 DNA reads as TGCGCCAGCGCAGGGTTAGGGGGCAAGGGCACTGAAGCTTTCTTT.

The chain couples TRBV27 to TRBJ1-1; 7 bases match TRBD1. V lost 8 bases, J lost 9 bases, and 12 bases stayed unmatched. Germline V gene lookup returns CDR1 MNHEY and CDR2 SMNVEV (reference sequence). This CDR3 has 13 residues. For the CDR3, the DNA is TGTGCCAGCCGAGGTCCGGGACAGAGAAAAGCTTTCTTT. Amino acids: CASRGPGQRKAFF.

The chain combines TRBV4-1 with TRBJ2-1, with no clear D. The V gene's germline CDR1 is MGHRA and CDR2 YSYEKL. The CDR3 has 16 amino acids. Trimming took off 1 base at V and 1 base at J, with 11 bases between the two ends. The CDR3 nucleotides are TGCGCCAGCAGCCAAGGTGAGGCTACTTCCTACAATGAGCAGTTCTTC. Its protein product is CASSQGEATSYNEQFF.

The genes are TRBV5-1 and TRBJ2-2, with 12 bases identical to TRBD2. CDR3 length equals 15 residues. CDR1 and CDR2 (germline): SGHRS, YFSETQ. J was trimmed by 6 bases and V by 3 bases; bases with no gene match: 3. The chain's CDR3 is CASSSTSGSSGELFF. Written as DNA, the CDR3 is TGCGCCAGCAGCTCGACTAGCGGGAGTTCCGGGGAGCTGTTTTTT.

V and J are TRBV6-5 and TRBJ1-2, with TRBD1 matching over 7 bases. J lost 4 bases, V lost 0 bases, and 2 bases had no gene match. CDR1 MNHEY and CDR2 SVGAGI come from the germline V gene. The CDR3 runs to 14 residues. The CDR3 loop reads CASSYSQGLYGYTF. The DNA of the CDR3 is TGTGCCAGCAGTTACTCACAGGGGCTCTATGGCTACACCTTC.

The chain carries TRBV11-2 and TRBJ1-2; possible D gene TRBD1, 5 bases. Germline CDR1 is SGHAT and CDR2 is FQNNGV. The CDR3 extends over 14 amino acids. With 3 bases removed from V and 9 bases from J, the gap between germline ends came to 17 bases. In DNA, the CDR3 is TGTGCCAGCAGCTTCGGAGGGGCCGGTTATAGCTACACCTTC. It codes for CASSFGGAGYSYTF.